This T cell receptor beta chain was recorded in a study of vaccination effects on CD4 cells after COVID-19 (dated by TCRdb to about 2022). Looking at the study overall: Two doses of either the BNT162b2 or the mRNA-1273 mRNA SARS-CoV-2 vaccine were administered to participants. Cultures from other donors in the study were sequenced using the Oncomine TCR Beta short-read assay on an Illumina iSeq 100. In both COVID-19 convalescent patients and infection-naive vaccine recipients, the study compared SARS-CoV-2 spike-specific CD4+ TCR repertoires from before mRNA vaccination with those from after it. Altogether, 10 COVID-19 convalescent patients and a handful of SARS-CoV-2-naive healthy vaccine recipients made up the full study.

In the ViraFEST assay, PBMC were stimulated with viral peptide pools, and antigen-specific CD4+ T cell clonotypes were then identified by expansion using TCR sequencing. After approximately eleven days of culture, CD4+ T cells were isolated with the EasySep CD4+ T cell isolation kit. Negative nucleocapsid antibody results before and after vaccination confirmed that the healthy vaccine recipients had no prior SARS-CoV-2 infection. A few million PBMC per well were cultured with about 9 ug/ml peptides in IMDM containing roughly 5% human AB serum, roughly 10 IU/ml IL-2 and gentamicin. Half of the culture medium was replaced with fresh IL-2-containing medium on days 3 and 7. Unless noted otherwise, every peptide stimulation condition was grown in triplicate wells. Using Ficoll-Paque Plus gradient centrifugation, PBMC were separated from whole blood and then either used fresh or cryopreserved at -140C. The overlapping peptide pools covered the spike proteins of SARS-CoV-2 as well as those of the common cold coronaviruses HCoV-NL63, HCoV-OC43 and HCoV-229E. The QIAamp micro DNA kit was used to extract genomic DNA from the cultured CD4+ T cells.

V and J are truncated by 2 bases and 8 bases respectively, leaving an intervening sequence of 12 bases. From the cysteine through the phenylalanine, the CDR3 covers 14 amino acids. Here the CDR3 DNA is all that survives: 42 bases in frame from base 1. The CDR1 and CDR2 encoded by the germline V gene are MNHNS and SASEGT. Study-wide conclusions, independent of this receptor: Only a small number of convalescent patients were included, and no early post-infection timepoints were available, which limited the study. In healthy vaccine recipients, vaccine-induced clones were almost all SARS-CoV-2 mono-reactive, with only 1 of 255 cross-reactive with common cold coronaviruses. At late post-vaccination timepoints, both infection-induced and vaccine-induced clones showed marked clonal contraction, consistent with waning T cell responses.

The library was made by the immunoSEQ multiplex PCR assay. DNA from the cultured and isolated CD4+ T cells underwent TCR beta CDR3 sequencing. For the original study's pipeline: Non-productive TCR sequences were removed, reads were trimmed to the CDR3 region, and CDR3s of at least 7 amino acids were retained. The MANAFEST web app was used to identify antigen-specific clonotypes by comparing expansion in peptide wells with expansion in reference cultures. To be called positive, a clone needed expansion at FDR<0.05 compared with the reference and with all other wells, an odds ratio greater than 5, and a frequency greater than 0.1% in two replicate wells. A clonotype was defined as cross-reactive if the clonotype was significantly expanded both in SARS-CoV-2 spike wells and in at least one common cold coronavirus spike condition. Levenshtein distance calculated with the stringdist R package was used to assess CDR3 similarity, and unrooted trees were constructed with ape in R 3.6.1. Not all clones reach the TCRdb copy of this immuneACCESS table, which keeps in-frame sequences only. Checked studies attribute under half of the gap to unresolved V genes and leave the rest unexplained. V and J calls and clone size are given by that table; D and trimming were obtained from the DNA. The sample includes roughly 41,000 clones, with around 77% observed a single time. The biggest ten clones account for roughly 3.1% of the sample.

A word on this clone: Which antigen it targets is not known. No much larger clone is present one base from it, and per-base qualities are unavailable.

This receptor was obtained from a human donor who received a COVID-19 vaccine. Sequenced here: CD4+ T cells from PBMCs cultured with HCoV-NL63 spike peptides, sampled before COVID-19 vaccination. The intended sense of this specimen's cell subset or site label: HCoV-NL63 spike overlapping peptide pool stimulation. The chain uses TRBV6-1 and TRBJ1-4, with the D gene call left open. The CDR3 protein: CASSEHYRAEKLFF. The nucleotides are TGTGCCAGCAGTGAACACTACCGGGCCGAAAAACTGTTTTTT.